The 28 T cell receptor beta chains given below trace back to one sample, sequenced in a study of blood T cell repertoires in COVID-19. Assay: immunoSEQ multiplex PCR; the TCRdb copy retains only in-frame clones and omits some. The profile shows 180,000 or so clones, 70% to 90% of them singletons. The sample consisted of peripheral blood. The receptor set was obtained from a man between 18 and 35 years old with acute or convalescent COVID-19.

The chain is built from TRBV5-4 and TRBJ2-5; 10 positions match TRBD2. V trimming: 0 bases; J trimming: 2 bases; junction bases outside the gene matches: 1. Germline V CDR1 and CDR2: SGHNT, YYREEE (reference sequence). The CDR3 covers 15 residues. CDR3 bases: TGTGCCAGCAGCTTGGAAGCGGGGGGGCAAGAGACCCAGTACTTC. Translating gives CASSLEAGGQETQYF.

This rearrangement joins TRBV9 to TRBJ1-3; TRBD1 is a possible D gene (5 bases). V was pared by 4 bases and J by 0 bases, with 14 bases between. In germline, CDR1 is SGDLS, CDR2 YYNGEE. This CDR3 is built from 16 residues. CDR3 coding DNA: TGTGCCAGCAGCTCCCTGGGGCAGATCTCTGGAAACACCATATATTTT. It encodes CASSSLGQISGNTIYF.

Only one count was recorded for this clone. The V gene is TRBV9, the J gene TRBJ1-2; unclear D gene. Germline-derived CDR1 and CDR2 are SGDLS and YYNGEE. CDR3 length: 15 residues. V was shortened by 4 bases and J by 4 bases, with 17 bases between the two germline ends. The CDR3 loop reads CASSSGEPAFYGYTF. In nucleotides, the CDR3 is TGTGCCAGCAGCTCAGGCGAGCCCGCATTCTATGGCTACACCTTC.

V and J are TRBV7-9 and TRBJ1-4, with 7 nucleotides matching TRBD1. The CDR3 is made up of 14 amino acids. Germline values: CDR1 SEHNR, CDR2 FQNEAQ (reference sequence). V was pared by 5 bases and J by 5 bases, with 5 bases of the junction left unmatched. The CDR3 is CASSEQGLNEKLFF. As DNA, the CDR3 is TGTGCCAGCAGCGAACAGGGGCTGAATGAAAAACTGTTTTTT.

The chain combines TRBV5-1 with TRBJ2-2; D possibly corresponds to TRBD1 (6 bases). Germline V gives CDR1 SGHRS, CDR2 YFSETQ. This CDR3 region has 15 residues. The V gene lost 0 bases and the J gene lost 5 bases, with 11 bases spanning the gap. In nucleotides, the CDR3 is TGCGCCAGCAGCTTGGCAGGGGCCGAGACCGGGGAGCTGTTTTTT. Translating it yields CASSLAGAETGELFF.

CDR3 protein: CASIDRGSYNEQFF. CDR3 coding DNA: TGTGCCAGCATAGACAGGGGCTCCTACAATGAGCAGTTCTTC. The chain has TRBV6-6 and TRBJ2-1; 8 bases agree with TRBD1. The junction had 2 bases not matched to a gene; V was cut back by 7 bases and J by 0 bases. Germline CDR1 reads MNHNY; CDR2 reads SVGAGI (reference sequence). The CDR3 spans 14 residues.

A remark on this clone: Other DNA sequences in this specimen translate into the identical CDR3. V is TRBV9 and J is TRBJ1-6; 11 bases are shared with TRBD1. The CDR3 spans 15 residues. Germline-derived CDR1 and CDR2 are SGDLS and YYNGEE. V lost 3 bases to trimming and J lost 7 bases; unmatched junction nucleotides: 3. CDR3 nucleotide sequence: TGTGCCAGCAGCGAGGGGACAGGGGGGAATTCACCCCTCCACTTT. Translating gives CASSEGTGGNSPLHF.

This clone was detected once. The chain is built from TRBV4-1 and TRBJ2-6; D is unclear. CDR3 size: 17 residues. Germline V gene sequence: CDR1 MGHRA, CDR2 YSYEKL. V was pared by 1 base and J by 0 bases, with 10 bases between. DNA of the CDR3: TGCGCCAGCAGCCAAGTTCTTTCAGTCTCTGGGGCCAACGTCCTGACTTTC. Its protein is CASSQVLSVSGANVLTF.

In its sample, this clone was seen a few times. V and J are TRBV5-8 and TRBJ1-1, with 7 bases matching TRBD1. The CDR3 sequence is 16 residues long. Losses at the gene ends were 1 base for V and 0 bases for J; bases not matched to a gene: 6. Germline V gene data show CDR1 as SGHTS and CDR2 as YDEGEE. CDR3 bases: TGTGCCAGCAGCTTGAGGACAGGCCGCATGAACACTGAAGCTTTCTTT. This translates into CASSLRTGRMNTEAFF.

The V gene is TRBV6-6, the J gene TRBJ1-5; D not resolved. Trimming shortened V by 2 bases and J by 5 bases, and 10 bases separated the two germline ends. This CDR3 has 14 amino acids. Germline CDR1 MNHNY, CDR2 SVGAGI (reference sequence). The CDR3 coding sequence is TGTGCCAGCAGTTACCAAGGGAGTCATCAGCCCCAGCATTTT. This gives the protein CASSYQGSHQPQHF.

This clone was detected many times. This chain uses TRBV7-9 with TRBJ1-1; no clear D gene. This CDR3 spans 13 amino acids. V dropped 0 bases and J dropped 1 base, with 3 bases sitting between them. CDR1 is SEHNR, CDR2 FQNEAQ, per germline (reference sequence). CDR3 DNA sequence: TGTGCCAGCAGCTTAGCAGCGAACACTGAAGCTTTCTTT. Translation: CASSLAANTEAFF.

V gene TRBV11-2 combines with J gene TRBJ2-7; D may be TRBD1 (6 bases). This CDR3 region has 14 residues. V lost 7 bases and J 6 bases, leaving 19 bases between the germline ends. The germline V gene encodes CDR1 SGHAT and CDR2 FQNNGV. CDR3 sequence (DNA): TGTGCCAGCATTGGGGGACATCTACGGGGCGAGCAGTACTTC. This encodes CASIGGHLRGEQYF.

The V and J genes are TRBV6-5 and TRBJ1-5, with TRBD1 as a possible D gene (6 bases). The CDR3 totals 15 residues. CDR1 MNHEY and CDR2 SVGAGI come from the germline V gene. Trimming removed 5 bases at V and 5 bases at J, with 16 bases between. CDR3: CASSPGEGSDQPQHF. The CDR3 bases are TGTGCCAGCAGTCCAGGGGAGGGTTCGGATCAGCCCCAGCATTTT.

The CDR3 DNA is TGTGCCAGCAGTGAAGCCCCCCCAAGGGAGCTGTTTTTT. Its protein product is CASSEAPPRELFF. The chain recombines TRBV2 with TRBJ2-2; the D is unclear. V lost 0 bases to trimming and J lost 9 bases, with 8 bases between them. The CDR3 sequence is 13 residues long. The germline gives CDR1 SNHLY, CDR2 FYNNEI.

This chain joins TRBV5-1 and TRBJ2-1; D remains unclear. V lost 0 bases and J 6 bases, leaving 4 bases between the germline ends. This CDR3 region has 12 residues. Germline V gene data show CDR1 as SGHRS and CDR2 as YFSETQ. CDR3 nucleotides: TGCGCCAGCAGCTTGGCCGGCAATGAGCAGTTCTTC. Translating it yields CASSLAGNEQFF.

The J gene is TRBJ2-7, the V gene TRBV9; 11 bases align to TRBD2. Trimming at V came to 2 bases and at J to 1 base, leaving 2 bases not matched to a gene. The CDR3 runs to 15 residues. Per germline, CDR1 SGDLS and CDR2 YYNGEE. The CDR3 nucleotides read TGTGCCAGCAGCGTTAGCGGGGGGGCATCCTACGAGCAGTACTTC. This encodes CASSVSGGASYEQYF.

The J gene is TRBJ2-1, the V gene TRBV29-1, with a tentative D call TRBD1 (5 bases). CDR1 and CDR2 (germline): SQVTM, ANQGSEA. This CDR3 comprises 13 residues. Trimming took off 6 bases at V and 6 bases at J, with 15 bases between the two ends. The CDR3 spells CSVPRGAGNEQFF. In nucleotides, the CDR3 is TGCAGCGTACCACGTGGGGCTGGCAATGAGCAGTTCTTC.

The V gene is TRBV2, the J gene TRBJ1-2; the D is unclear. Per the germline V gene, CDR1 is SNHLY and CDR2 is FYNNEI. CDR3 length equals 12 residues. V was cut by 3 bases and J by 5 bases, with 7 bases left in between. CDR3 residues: CASSELDYGYTF. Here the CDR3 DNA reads TGTGCCAGCAGTGAGCTAGATTATGGCTACACCTTC.

CDR3 sequence: CASSLSTGVDEKLFF. The CDR3 nucleotides are TGCGCCAGCAGCTTATCGACAGGGGTAGATGAAAAACTGTTTTTT. The chain employs TRBV5-1 and TRBJ1-4; 8 bases line up with TRBD1. The CDR3 totals 15 residues. Germline V gene sequence: CDR1 SGHRS, CDR2 YFSETQ. The V gene end was trimmed by 2 bases and the J gene end by 6 bases; junction bases not matched to a gene: 6.

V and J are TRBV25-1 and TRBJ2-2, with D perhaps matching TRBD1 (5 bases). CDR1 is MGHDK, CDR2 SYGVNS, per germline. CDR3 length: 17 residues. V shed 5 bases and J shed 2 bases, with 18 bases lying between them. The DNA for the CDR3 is TGTGCCAGCAGTCCCCCTAAAGGGGTAATTAACACCGGGGAGCTGTTTTTT. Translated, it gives CASSPPKGVINTGELFF. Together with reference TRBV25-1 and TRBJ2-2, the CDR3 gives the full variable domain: EADIYQTPRYLVIGTGKKITLECSQTMGHDKMYWYQQDPGMELHLIHYSYGVNSTEKGDLSSESTVSRIRTEHFPLTLESARPSHTSQYLCASSPPKGVINTGELFFGEGSRLTVL.

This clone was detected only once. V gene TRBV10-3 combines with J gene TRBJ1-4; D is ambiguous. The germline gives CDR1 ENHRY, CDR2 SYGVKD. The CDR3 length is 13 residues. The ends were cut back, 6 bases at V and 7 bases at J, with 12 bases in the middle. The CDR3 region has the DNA TGTGCCATCAGGGCGGTTAGGTCTGAAAAACTGTTTTTT. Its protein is CAIRAVRSEKLFF.

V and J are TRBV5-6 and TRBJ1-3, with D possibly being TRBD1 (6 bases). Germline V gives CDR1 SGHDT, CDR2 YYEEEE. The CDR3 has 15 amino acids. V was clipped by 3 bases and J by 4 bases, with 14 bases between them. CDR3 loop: CASSSYRAAGNTIYF. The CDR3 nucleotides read TGTGCCAGCAGCTCATACAGGGCGGCCGGAAACACCATATATTTT. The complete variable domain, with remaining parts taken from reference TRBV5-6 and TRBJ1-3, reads DAGVTQSPTHLIKTRGQQVTLRCSPKSGHDTVSWYQQALGQGPQFIFQYYEEEERQRGNFPDRFSGHQFPNYSSELNVNALLLGDSALYLCASSSYRAAGNTIYFGEGSWLTVV.

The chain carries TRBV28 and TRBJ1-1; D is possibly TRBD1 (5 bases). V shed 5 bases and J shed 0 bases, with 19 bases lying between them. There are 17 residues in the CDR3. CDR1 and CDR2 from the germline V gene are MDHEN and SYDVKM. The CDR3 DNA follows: TGTGCCAGCAGTCTTCCCCAGGGCCGAATCGTGAACACTGAAGCTTTCTTT. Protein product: CASSLPQGRIVNTEAFF.

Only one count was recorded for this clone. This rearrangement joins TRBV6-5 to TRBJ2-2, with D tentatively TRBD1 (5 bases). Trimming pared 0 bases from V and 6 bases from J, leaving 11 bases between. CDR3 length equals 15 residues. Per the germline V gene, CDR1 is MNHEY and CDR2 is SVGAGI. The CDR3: CASSYSQGLSGELFF. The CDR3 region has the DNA TGTGCCAGCAGTTACTCGCAGGGATTGTCCGGGGAGCTGTTTTTT.

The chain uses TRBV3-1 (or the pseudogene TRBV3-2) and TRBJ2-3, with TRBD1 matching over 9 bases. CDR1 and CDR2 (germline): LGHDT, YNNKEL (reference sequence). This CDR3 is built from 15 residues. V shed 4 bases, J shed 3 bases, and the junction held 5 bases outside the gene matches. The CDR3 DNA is TGTGCCAGCAGCCCGGACAGGGGAGGGACAGATACGCAGTATTTT. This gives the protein CASSPDRGGTDTQYF.

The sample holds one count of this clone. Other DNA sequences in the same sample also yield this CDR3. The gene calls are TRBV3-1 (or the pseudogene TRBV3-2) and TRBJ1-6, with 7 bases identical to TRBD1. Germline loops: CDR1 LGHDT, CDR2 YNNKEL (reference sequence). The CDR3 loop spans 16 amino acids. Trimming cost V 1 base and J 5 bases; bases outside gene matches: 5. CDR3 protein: CASSQGAGGNNSPLHF. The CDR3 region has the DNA TGTGCCAGCAGCCAAGGGGCAGGGGGGAATAATTCACCCCTCCACTTT.

CDR3 coding DNA: TGTGCCAGCACTTTCGCCGGAGCTAGCACAGATACGCAGTATTTT. This codes for CASTFAGASTDTQYF. The chain is built from TRBV6-5 and TRBJ2-3; no clear D gene. The germline V gene encodes CDR1 MNHEY and CDR2 SVGAGI. V lost 7 bases, J lost 0 bases, and 14 bases lay in between. The CDR3 has 15 amino acids.

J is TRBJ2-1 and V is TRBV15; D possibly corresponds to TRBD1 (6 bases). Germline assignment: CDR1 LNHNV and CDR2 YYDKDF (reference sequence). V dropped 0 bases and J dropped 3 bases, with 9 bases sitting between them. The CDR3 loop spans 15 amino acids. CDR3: CATSRDRGGYNEQFF. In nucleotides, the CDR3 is TGTGCCACCAGCAGAGATCGAGGGGGCTACAATGAGCAGTTCTTC.